This T cell receptor beta chain is from a study of T cells expressing NK-cell markers. About the research overall: From sorted CD3+CD56+NKG2C+, CD3+CD56+NKG2C- and CD3+CD56-NKG2C+ T cells came the TCR beta repertoires. HCMV seropositivity marked most of the eight sequenced donors; one was seronegative.

Germline loops: CDR1 SGHAT, CDR2 FQDESV (reference sequence). CDR3 length: 15 amino acids. With respect to this clonotype: What it recognizes is unknown.

Overall study results and limits: In a handful of donors, dominant clonotypes made up about 25-60.1% of CD3+CD56-NKG2C+ cells. Roughly 6 donors showed dominant NKG2C+ clonotypes comprising roughly 1.0-7.0% of their CD8+ T cells.

TCRdb reprocessed the 5' RACE reads and stores each CDR3 protein as one record, lacking DNA. This table holds 400,000 to 500,000 distinct CDR3 sequences. The receptor was isolated from a woman aged 18-70 years in good health. The rearrangement joins TRBV11-1 to TRBJ1-6; TCRdb names TRBD1, which stays unverified in the absence of DNA. The sequenced sample was blood T cells: a sorted CD56 or NKG2C T cell subset, CD4+ or CD8+ T cells, or bulk PBMC T cells (not recorded which). Here the CDR3 reads CASSARTEYNSPLHF. The variable domain in full, completed from reference TRBV11-1 and TRBJ1-6, reads EAEVAQSPRYKITEKSQAVAFWCDPISGHATLYWYRQILGQGPELLVQFQDESVVDDSQLPKDRFSAERLKGVDSTLKIQPAELGDSAMYLCASSARTEYNSPLHFGNGTRLTVT.